What follows are 10 T cell receptor beta chains derived from one specimen sequenced in a study of blood T cell repertoires in COVID-19. Profiled with immunoSEQ multiplex PCR; TCRdb holds only in-frame clones, not every one. The sample carries more than 110,000 clones, just over 85% recorded once. The sequenced sample was PBMCs or T cells enriched from blood (not recorded which). These TCRs come from a man aged 45-60 years who had recovered from COVID-19.

The chain uses TRBV19 and TRBJ2-2; 7 nucleotides align to TRBD1. Germline lookup yields CDR1 LNHDA and CDR2 SQIVND (reference sequence). The ends lost 6 bases at V and 4 bases at J; junction bases unmatched: 5. The CDR3 length is 14 residues. The CDR3 DNA reads TGTGCCAGTAGGGACAGGTGGTTCACCGGGGAGCTGTTTTTT. It translates to CASRDRWFTGELFF.

The CDR3 DNA reads as TGTGCCAGCAGCACCTACCCATACAATGAGCAGTTCTTC. It is translated as CASSTYPYNEQFF. The chain uses TRBV7-2 and TRBJ2-1; D remains ambiguous. V was shortened by 5 bases and J by 4 bases, with 9 bases between the two germline ends. Germline CDR1 and CDR2: SGHTA and FQGNSA. The CDR3 runs to 13 residues. Full variable domain (remainder filled in from reference TRBV7-2 and TRBJ2-1): GAGVSQSPSNKVTEKGKDVELRCDPISGHTALYWYRQSLGQGLEFLIYFQGNSAPDKSGLPSDRFSAERTGGSVSTLTIQRTQQEDSAVYLCASSTYPYNEQFFGPGTRLTVL.

This chain links TRBV6-2 or TRBV6-3 with TRBJ2-1; 7 bases align to TRBD2. Germline values: CDR1 MNHEY, CDR2 SVGEGT. V shed 5 bases and J 1 base; nucleotides not matched to a gene: 5. The CDR3 has 15 amino acids. The CDR3 sequence is CASSLSSGSYNEQFF. The CDR3, as DNA: TGTGCCAGCAGTCTGTCTAGCGGATCCTACAATGAGCAGTTCTTC.

The chain carries TRBV11-2 and TRBJ2-5, with 9 bases matching TRBD2. With 0 bases clipped from V and 5 bases from J, the junction kept 10 bases outside the gene matches. CDR1 and CDR2 (germline): SGHAT, FQNNGV. The CDR3 contains 17 residues. CDR3 region: CASSLDRLASGMETQYF. DNA for the CDR3: TGTGCCAGCAGCTTAGATCGGTTGGCTAGCGGGATGGAGACCCAGTACTTC.

This clone has only a few counts. The V and J genes are TRBV27 and TRBJ1-2, with 12 bases identical to TRBD1. V lost 5 bases, J lost 8 bases, and 12 bases stayed unmatched. The germline V gene has CDR1 MNHEY and CDR2 SMNVEV (reference sequence). The CDR3 has 16 residues. CDR3 sequence: CASSIQLGQGAQGYTF. Written as DNA, the CDR3 is TGTGCCAGCAGTATCCAATTGGGACAGGGGGCTCAGGGCTACACCTTC.

The chain recombines TRBV19 with TRBJ2-1; D unresolved. Germline assignment: CDR1 LNHDA and CDR2 SQIVND (reference sequence). The CDR3 sequence is 14 residues long. Trimming took off 3 bases at V and 6 bases at J, with 12 bases between the two ends. Written as DNA, the CDR3 is TGTGCCAGTAGTATTTCTGGAGCGTCCAATGAGCAGTTCTTC. Its protein is CASSISGASNEQFF.

J is TRBJ1-1 and V is TRBV28; a weak D match, TRBD1 (6 bases). Trimming took off 11 bases at V and 7 bases at J, with 14 bases between the two ends. This CDR3 has 11 amino acids. Germline loops: CDR1 MDHEN, CDR2 SYDVKM. The CDR3 sequence is CAGRGSGEAFF. DNA for the CDR3: TGTGCCGGAAGGGGGAGCGGTGAAGCTTTCTTT.

V is TRBV19 and J is TRBJ1-5, with a weak D call TRBD1 (6 bases). This CDR3 is built from 18 residues. The germline gives CDR1 LNHDA, CDR2 SQIVND (reference sequence). The ends were cut back, 1 base at V and 2 bases at J, with 18 bases in the middle. The CDR3 region is CASSIGPYRDRGNQPQHF. The CDR3 bases are TGTGCCAGTAGTATAGGCCCTTACAGGGATAGGGGCAATCAGCCCCAGCATTTT.

The V and J genes are TRBV9 and TRBJ2-3; TRBD1 agrees at 12 bases. Germline values: CDR1 SGDLS, CDR2 YYNGEE. There are 15 residues in the CDR3. The V gene end was trimmed by 3 bases and the J gene end by 4 bases; junction bases not matched to a gene: 3. In nucleotides, the CDR3 is TGTGCCAGCAGCGCCGGGACAGGGGGCCCAGATACGCAGTATTTT. This sequence encodes CASSAGTGGPDTQYF.

The DNA of the CDR3 is TGTGCCAGCAGCATAAGCGGGATGTACGAGCAGTACTTC. Amino acids: CASSISGMYEQYF. This chain links TRBV7-2 with TRBJ2-7; 7 bases map to TRBD2. The V and J ends lost 5 bases and 4 bases, in that order; junction bases with no gene match: 5. The CDR3 loop spans 13 amino acids. Germline V gene data show CDR1 as SGHTA and CDR2 as FQGNSA.